This TCR beta chain emerged from a study of T cells expressing NK-cell markers. As for the study in general: The eight sequenced donors comprised seven who were HCMV-seropositive and one who was seronegative.

Study-wide results and caveats: A handful of donors likewise had their CD3+CD56-NKG2C+ fraction led by these clonotypes. Each of over 5 donors carried dominant NKG2C+ clonotypes accounting for about 1.0-8% of CD8+ T cells.

With regard to this clonotype: Its antigen is unknown.

It was by 5'RACE template switching with UMIs that TCR beta cDNA was made. TCRdb re-called the 5' RACE reads and catalogs CDR3 proteins one per entry, DNA excluded. The table lists 400,000 to 550,000 distinct CDR3 sequences, with 7.3% in the top ten. The CDR3 has 13 residues. Germline V gives CDR1 SGHRS, CDR2 YFSETQ. The source of this sequence is a woman aged 18 to 75 in good health. The sample comprised blood T cells: a sorted CD56 or NKG2C T cell subset, CD4+ or CD8+ T cells, or bulk PBMC T cells (not recorded which). The chain has TRBV5-1 and TRBJ2-1. The CDR3 sequence: CAADRSSYNEQFF.